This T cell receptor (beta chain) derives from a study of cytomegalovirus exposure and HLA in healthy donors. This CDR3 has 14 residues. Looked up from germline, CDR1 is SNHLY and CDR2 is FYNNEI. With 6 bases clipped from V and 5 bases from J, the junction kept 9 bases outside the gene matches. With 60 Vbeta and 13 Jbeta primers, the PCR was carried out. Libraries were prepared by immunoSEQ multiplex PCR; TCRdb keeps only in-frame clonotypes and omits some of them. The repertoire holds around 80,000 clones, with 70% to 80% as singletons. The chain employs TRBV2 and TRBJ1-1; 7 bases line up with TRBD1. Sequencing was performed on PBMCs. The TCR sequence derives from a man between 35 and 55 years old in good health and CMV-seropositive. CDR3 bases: TGTGCCAGCAGCGCGACAGGGTCTGGGACTGAAGCTTTCTTT. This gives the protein CASSATGSGTEAFF.